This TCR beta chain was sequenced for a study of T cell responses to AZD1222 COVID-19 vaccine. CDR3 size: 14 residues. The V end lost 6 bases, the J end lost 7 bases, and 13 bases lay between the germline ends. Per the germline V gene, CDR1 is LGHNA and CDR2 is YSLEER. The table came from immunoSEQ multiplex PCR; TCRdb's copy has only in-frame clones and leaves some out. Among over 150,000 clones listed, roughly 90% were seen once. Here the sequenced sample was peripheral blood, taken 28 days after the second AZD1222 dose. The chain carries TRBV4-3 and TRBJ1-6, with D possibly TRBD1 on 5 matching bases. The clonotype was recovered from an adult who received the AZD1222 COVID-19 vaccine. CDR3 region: CASRTGTENSPLHF. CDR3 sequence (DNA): TGCGCCAGCAGAACCGGGACGGAGAATTCACCCCTCCACTTT.